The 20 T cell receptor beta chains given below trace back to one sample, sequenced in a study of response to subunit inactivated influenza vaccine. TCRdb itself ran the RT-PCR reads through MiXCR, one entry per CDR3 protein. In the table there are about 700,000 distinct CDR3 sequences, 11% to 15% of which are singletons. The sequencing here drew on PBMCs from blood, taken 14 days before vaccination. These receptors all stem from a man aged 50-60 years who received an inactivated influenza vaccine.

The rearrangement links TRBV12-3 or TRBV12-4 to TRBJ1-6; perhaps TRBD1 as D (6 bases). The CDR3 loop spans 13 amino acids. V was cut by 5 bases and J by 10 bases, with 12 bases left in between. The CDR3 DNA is TGTGCCAGCAGTACTCACAGGGAATCACCCCTCCACTTT. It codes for CASSTHRESPLHF.

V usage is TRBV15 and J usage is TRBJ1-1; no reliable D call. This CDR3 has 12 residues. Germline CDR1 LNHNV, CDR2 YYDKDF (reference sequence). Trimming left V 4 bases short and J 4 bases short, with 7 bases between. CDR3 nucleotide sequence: TGTGCCACCAGCAAATGGGGCACTGAAGCTTTCTTT. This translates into CATSKWGTEAFF.

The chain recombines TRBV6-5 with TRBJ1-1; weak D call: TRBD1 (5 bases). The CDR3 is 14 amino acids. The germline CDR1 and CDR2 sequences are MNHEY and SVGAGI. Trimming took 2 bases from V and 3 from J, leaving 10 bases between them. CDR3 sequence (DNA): TGTGCCAGCAGTTACAGCCGGGGGGACACTGAAGCTTTCTTT. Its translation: CASSYSRGDTEAFF.

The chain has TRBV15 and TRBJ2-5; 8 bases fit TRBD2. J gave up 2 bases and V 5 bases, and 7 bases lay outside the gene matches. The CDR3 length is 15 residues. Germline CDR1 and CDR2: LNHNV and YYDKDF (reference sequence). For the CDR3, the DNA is TGTGCCACCAGCCGTACTAGCGGAACTCAAGAGACCCAGTACTTC. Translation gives CATSRTSGTQETQYF.

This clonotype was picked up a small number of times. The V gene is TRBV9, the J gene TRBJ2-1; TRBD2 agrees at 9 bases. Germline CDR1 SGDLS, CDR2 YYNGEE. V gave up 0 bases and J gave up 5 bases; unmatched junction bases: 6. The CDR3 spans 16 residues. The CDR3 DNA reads TGTGCCAGCAGCGTAGATCCTAGCGGGATCGACAATGAGCAGTTCTTC. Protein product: CASSVDPSGIDNEQFF.

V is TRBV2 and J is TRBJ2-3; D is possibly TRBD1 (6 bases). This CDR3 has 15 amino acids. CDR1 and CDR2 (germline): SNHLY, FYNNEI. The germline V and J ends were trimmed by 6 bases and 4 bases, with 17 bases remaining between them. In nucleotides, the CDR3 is TGTGCCAGCAGCCCCAACAGGGAAACCTCAGATACGCAGTATTTT. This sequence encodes CASSPNRETSDTQYF.

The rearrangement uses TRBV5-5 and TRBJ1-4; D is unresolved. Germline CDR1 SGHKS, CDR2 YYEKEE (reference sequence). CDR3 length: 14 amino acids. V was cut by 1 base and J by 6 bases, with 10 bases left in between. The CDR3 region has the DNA TGTGCCAGCAGCTTGTTTCCGGTAGATGAAAAACTGTTTTTT. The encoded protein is CASSLFPVDEKLFF.

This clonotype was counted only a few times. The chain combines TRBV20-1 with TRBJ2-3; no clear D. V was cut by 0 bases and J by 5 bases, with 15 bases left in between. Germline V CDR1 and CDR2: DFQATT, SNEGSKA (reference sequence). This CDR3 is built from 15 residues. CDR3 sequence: CSAREGTRLKDTQYF. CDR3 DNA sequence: TGCAGTGCTAGAGAGGGCACAAGGTTAAAAGATACGCAGTATTTT.

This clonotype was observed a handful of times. The CDR3 DNA follows: TGTGCCAGCACCAGGGGGGGAGGTGACACTGAAGCTTTCTTT. It is translated as CASTRGGGDTEAFF. This chain joins TRBV9 and TRBJ1-1; TRBD1 aligns across 7 bases. Germline V lookup: CDR1 SGDLS, CDR2 YYNGEE. CDR3 length: 14 residues. The ends lost 6 bases at V and 3 bases at J; junction bases unmatched: 8.

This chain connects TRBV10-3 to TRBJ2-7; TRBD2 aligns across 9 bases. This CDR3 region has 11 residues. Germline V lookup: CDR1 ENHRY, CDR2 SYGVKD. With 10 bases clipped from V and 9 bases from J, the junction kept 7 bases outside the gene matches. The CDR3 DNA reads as TGTGCCAGTATAGCGGGAGAGCGGCAGTACTTC. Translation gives CASIAGERQYF.

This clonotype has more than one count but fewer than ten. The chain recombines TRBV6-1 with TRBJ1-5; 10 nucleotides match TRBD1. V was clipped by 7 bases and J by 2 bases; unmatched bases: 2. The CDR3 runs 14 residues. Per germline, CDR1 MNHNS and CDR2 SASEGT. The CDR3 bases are TGTGCCAGCATGGGGACAGGGGGCAATCAGCCCCAGCATTTT. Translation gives CASMGTGGNQPQHF.

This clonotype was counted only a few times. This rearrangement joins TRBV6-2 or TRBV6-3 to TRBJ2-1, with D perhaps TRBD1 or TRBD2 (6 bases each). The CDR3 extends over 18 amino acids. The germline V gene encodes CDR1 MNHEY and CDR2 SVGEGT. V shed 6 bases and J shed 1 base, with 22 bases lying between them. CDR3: CASRLGKLGGRSYNEQFF. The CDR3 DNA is TGTGCCAGCAGGCTAGGGAAGTTGGGGGGCCGATCCTACAATGAGCAGTTCTTC.

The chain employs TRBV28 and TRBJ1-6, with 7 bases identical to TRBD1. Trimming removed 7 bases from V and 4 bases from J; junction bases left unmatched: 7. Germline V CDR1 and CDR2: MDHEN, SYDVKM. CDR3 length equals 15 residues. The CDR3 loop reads CASKTPGQYNSPLHF. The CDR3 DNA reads TGTGCCAGCAAGACACCGGGACAGTATAATTCACCCCTCCACTTT.

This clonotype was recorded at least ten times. In nucleotides, the CDR3 is TGTGCCAGCAGCTCGCCTTTTTTCTCCTACGAGCAGTACTTC. It codes for CASSSPFFSYEQYF. V is TRBV11-2 and J is TRBJ2-7; D remains ambiguous. Between the trimmed V and J ends, which lost 4 bases and 0 bases, there was a span of 10 bases. CDR1 and CDR2 from the germline V gene are SGHAT and FQNNGV. This CDR3 is built from 14 residues. Based on the CDR3 plus reference TRBV11-2 and TRBJ2-7, the full variable domain is EAGVAQSPRYKIIEKRQSVAFWCNPISGHATLYWYQQILGQGPKLLIQFQNNGVVDDSQLPKDRFSAERLKGVDSTLKIQPAKLEDSAVYLCASSSPFFSYEQYFGPGTRLTVT.

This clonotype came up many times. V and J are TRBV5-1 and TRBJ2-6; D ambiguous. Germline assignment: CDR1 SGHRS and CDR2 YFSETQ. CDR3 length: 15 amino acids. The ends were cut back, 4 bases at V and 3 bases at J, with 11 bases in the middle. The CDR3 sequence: CASSPPSSGANVLTF. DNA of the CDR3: TGCGCCAGCAGCCCCCCTTCCAGTGGGGCCAACGTCCTGACTTTC. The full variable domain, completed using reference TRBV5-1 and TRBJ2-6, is KAGVTQTPRYLIKTRGQQVTLSCSPISGHRSVSWYQQTPGQGLQFLFEYFSETQRNKGNFPGRFSGRQFSNSRSEMNVSTLELGDSALYLCASSPPSSGANVLTFGAGSRLTVL.

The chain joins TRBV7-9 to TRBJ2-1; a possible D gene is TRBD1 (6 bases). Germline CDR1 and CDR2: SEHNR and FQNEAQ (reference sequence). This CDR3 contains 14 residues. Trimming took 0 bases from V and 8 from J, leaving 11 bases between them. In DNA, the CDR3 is TGTGCCAGCAGCTTAGCTGTGGGGGCGCATGAGCAGTTCTTC. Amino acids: CASSLAVGAHEQFF.

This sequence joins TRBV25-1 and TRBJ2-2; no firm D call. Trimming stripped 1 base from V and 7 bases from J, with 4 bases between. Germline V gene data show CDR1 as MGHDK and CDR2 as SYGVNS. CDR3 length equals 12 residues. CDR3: CASSEFLGELFF. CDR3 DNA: TGTGCCAGCAGTGAATTTCTCGGGGAGCTGTTTTTT.

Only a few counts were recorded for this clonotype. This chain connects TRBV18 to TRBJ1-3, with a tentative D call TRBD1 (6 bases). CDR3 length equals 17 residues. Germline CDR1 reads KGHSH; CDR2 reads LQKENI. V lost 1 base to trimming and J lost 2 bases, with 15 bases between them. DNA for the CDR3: TGTGCCAGCTCACCACAAAGACGGACAGCGACTGGAAACACCATATATTTT. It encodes CASSPQRRTATGNTIYF.

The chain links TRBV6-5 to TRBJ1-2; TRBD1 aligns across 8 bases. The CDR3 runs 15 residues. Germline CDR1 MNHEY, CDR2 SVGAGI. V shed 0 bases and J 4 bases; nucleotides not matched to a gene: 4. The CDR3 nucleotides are TGTGCCAGCAGTTACTCGACAGGGGAAGCCTATGGCTACACCTTC. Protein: CASSYSTGEAYGYTF.

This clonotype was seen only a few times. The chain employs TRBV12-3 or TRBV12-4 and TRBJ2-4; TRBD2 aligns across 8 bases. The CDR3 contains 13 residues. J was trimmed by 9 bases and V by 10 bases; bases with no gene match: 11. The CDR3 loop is CATSRTSLGIQYF. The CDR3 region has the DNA TGTGCCACGTCCCGGACTAGCTTGGGCATTCAGTACTTC.